This T cell receptor beta chain appears in the sequencing data of a study of CD8 T cells in Susac syndrome. General observations from the study: The study conceded that relatively few individuals underwent its TCR sequencing and HLA analysis.

The authors reverse transcribed roughly 0.5 to 1 ug RNA with random hexamers. Coverage of TCR beta CDR3 amplification by immunoSEQ multiplex PCR extended to 54 Vbeta and 13 Jbeta. One entry per CDR3 protein, called by TCRdb with MiXCR from the immunoSEQ multiplex PCR reads. The table includes around 300,000 distinct CDR3 sequences, about 89% detected once. This CDR3 has 16 residues. Trimming at V came to 5 bases and at J to 5 bases, leaving 8 bases not matched to a gene. CDR1 is MNHEY, CDR2 SMNVEV, per germline (reference sequence). A word on this clonotype: What it recognizes is unknown.

The chain couples TRBV27 to TRBJ2-5, with 13 bases aligning to TRBD2. Specimen: CD8+ T cells from PBMCs. The sequence was collected from a human donor with multiple sclerosis. The CDR3 DNA reads as TGTGCCAGCAGTCCCGGGACTAGCGGGATTGCGGAGACCCAGTACTTC. It yields the protein CASSPGTSGIAETQYF.